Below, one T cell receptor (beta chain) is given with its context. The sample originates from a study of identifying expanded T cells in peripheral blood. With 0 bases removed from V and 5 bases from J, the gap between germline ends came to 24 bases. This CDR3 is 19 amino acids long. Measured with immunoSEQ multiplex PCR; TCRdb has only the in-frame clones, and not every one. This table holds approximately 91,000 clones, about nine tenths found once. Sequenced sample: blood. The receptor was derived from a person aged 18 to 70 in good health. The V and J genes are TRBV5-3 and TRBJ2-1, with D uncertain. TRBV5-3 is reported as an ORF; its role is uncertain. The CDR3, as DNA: TGTGCCAGAAGCTTGGCCGACCCTAGATCCCCTCCCTTACACAATGAGCAGTTCTTC. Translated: CARSLADPRSPPLHNEQFF.